These T cell receptor beta chains were read from a single sample in a study of cytomegalovirus exposure and HLA in healthy donors. TCRdb keeps only in-frame clones here, not all; method: immunoSEQ multiplex PCR. The sample includes fewer than 200,000 clones, about 80% seen only once; the top ten take approximately 0.7%. Sample: PBMCs. Receptor source: a woman aged 40 to 50 in good health and CMV-seronegative. Each CDR3 is given with its conserved first and last residue. The D gene is left open where the match is weak. Some rows mark clone size as missing; the rest say once, few, many or name a class of expanded clone.

>TRBJ2-2|TRBD2|TRBV7-9|once
CASSPPPAGANTGELFF
TGTGCCAGCAGCCCACCCCCAGCGGGGGCGAACACCGGGGAGCTGTTTTTT
>TRBJ2-7|-|TRBV7-8|-
CASSSLSLSISSYEQYF
TGTGCCAGCAGCTCCCTGTCCTTATCCATTAGCTCCTACGAGCAGTACTTC
>TRBJ2-1|TRBD1|TRBV19|-
CASSMDRNNEQFF
TGTGCCAGTAGTATGGACAGGAACAATGAGCAGTTCTTC
>TRBJ1-2|-|TRBV6-1|-
CASSAKTGTSSYTF
TGTGCCAGCAGCGCGAAGACTGGGACTTCGAGCTACACCTTC
>TRBJ1-1|TRBD1|TRBV6-1|few
CASSVQQGAHTEAFF
TGTGCCAGCAGTGTACAGCAGGGGGCGCACACTGAAGCTTTCTTT
>TRBJ2-5|TRBD1|TRBV2|once
CASSDTPGGLQETQYF
TGTGCCAGCAGTGATACACCAGGGGGCCTCCAAGAGACCCAGTACTTC
>TRBJ1-2|TRBD1|TRBV28|few
CASSLSKTGTGGGYTF
TGTGCCAGCAGTTTATCGAAGACCGGGACAGGGGGCGGCTACACCTTC
>TRBJ2-7|-|TRBV5-1|-
CASSPTGGDSYEQYF
TGCGCCAGCAGCCCCACGGGCGGGGACTCCTACGAGCAGTACTTC
>TRBJ1-1|TRBD1|TRBV5-1|-
CASSPETGRTEAFF
TGCGCCAGCAGCCCGGAGACAGGGCGGACTGAAGCTTTCTTT
>TRBJ1-1|-|TRBV14|-
CASSQAWTANTEAFF
TGTGCCAGCAGCCAAGCGTGGACAGCGAACACTGAAGCTTTCTTT
>TRBJ1-2|TRBD1|TRBV9|-
CASSVGGTGANYGYTF
TGTGCCAGCAGCGTAGGAGGGACAGGGGCTAACTATGGCTACACCTTC
>TRBJ2-5|-|TRBV5-4|-
CASSLVPQETQYF
TGTGCCAGCAGCTTGGTTCCACAAGAGACCCAGTACTTC
>TRBJ2-7|-|TRBV6-1|-
CASRPWTGYEQYF
TGTGCCAGCCGACCCTGGACGGGATACGAGCAGTACTTC
>TRBJ2-2|-|TRBV4-2|-
CASSHSGDTGELFF
TGTGCCAGCAGCCACTCAGGGGACACCGGGGAGCTGTTTTTT
>TRBJ1-1|-|TRBV5-6|few
CASSLDLSGHEAFF
TGTGCCAGCAGCTTGGATCTTTCGGGACATGAAGCTTTCTTT
>TRBJ2-2|TRBD2|TRBV25-1|-
CASSDISGGGGELFF
TGTGCCAGCAGTGATATTAGCGGGGGAGGCGGGGAGCTGTTTTTT
>TRBJ1-1|TRBD1|TRBV5-1|few
CASSSKTTGGTEAFF
TGCGCCAGCAGCTCCAAAACGACAGGGGGGACTGAAGCTTTCTTT
>TRBJ2-1|TRBD2|TRBV19|-
CASSPWDLAGSYNEQFF
TGTGCCAGTAGTCCCTGGGATCTAGCGGGTTCCTACAATGAGCAGTTCTTC
>TRBJ1-2|TRBD1|TRBV5-6|-
CASSSTGTAYGYTF
TGTGCCAGCAGCTCAACCGGGACAGCTTATGGCTACACCTTC
>TRBJ1-3|-|TRBV14|-
CASSQAGILPIYF
TGTGCCAGCAGCCAAGCAGGGATCTTACCCATATATTTT
>TRBJ2-1|TRBD2|TRBV5-1|-
CASSLARGDVSYNEQFF
TGCGCCAGCAGCTTGGCCCGGGGGGATGTTTCCTACAATGAGCAGTTCTTC
>TRBJ1-3|-|TRBV29-1|-
CSVVVAGARGTSGNTIYF
TGCAGCGTTGTGGTGGCAGGGGCCAGAGGGACCTCTGGAAACACCATATATTTT
>TRBJ2-1|TRBD2|TRBV18|-
CASSSERLAGRDEQFF
TGTGCCAGCTCCAGTGAACGGCTAGCGGGGAGGGATGAGCAGTTCTTC
>TRBJ1-2|TRBD1|TRBV4-1|-
CASSQEGQPYGYTF
TGCGCCAGCAGCCAAGAGGGACAGCCATATGGCTACACCTTC
>TRBJ2-7|-|TRBV21-1|-
CASSKRISYTYEQYF
TGTGCCAGCAGCAAAAGGATTAGCTACACCTACGAGCAGTACTTC
>TRBJ2-1|-|TRBV9|-
CASSSWDSHNEQFF
TGTGCCAGCAGCTCGTGGGACTCACACAATGAGCAGTTCTTC
>TRBJ1-2|-|TRBV5-6|few
CASSPGGIRGYTF
TGTGCCAGCAGCCCGGGTGGTATCCGTGGCTACACCTTC
>TRBJ2-3|-|TRBV25-1|-
CAISRGDTQYF
TGTGCCATCTCCCGGGGAGATACGCAGTATTTT
>TRBJ2-2|TRBD2|TRBV7-6|-
CASSLAPSGRAGELFF
TGTGCCAGCAGCTTAGCTCCTAGCGGGAGGGCCGGGGAGCTGTTTTTT
>TRBJ2-7|-|TRBV9|-
CASSAGQSYEQYF
TGTGCCAGCAGCGCCGGACAGTCCTACGAGCAGTACTTC
>TRBJ2-1|TRBD1|TRBV6-5|few
CASSYSTGVGNEQFF
TGTGCCAGCAGTTACTCTACAGGGGTCGGCAATGAGCAGTTCTTC
>TRBJ1-5|TRBD1|TRBV28|-
CASRTGNNQPQHF
TGTGCCAGCAGGACAGGGAACAATCAGCCCCAGCATTTT
>TRBJ2-1|TRBD2|TRBV11-3|-
CATSVAGGAEQFF
TGTGCCACATCGGTAGCGGGGGGGGCTGAGCAGTTCTTC
>TRBJ1-1|-|TRBV5-1|-
CASSGTGMTEAFF
TGCGCCAGCAGCGGTACAGGGATGACTGAAGCTTTCTTT
>TRBJ2-1|TRBD2|TRBV6-1|-
CASSTTSGGTQEQFF
TGTGCCAGCAGTACGACTAGCGGGGGGACCCAGGAGCAGTTCTTC
>TRBJ2-3|TRBD2|TRBV7-9|-
CASSLTSGRTDTQYF
TGTGCCAGCAGCTTAACTAGCGGGAGGACAGATACGCAGTATTTT
>TRBJ2-3|-|TRBV11-2|-
CASSLTGDTQYF
TGTGCCAGCAGCTTGACTGGGGATACGCAGTATTTT
>TRBJ2-1|TRBD2|TRBV7-9|-
CASSAWGTSGFDNEQFF
TGTGCCAGCAGCGCGTGGGGGACTAGCGGGTTTGACAATGAGCAGTTCTTC
>TRBJ1-5|-|TRBV30|-
CAWSIKAGQPQHF
TGTGCCTGGAGTATCAAGGCAGGACAGCCCCAGCATTTT
>TRBJ1-3|TRBD1|TRBV5-1|few
CASSFRGSSSGNTIYF
TGCGCCAGCAGCTTCAGGGGGTCGAGCTCTGGAAACACCATATATTTT
>TRBJ2-7|TRBD2|TRBV7-2|-
CASARGGASGRVPHEQYF
TGTGCCAGCGCCCGGGGGGGGGCTAGCGGGAGGGTCCCCCACGAGCAGTACTTC
>TRBJ1-4|-|TRBV5-1|-
CASSLWGTQEKLFF
TGCGCCAGCAGCTTGTGGGGCACCCAGGAAAAACTGTTTTTT
>TRBJ2-7|-|TRBV7-2|-
CASSLDRGGGYEQYF
TGTGCCAGCAGCTTAGATCGGGGAGGCGGCTACGAGCAGTACTTC
>TRBJ1-5|TRBD1|TRBV18|-
CASSSLDRTGAQPQHF
TGTGCCAGCTCCTCCCTCGACCGGACAGGGGCTCAGCCCCAGCATTTT
>TRBJ2-7|-|TRBV4-2|-
CASSQERQVIHEQYF
TGTGCCAGCAGCCAAGAAAGGCAGGTGATCCACGAGCAGTACTTC
>TRBJ2-1|-|TRBV27|-
CASSSHEPGLRAYNEQFF
TGTGCCAGCAGTTCCCACGAACCGGGACTCCGAGCCTACAATGAGCAGTTCTTC
>TRBJ1-1|-|TRBV6-6|few
CASSYSGGNTEAFF
TGTGCCAGCAGTTACTCGGGGGGGAACACTGAAGCTTTCTTT
>TRBJ2-3|-|TRBV27|-
CASSPMEGRSDTQYF
TGTGCCAGCAGTCCTATGGAGGGGAGGTCAGATACGCAGTATTTT
>TRBJ2-2|TRBD1|TRBV6-5|-
CASSYQGTATGELFF
TGTGCCAGCAGTTACCAAGGGACAGCCACCGGGGAGCTGTTTTTT
>TRBJ1-2|TRBD1|TRBV30|-
CAWSRDRGNYGYTF
TGTGCCTGGAGCCGGGACAGGGGAAACTATGGCTACACCTTC
>TRBJ1-4|-|TRBV5-1|-
CASSQVTPGGGEKLFF
TGCGCCAGCAGTCAGGTTACACCCGGGGGGGGTGAAAAACTGTTTTTT
>TRBJ2-7|-|TRBV5-5|-
CASSLADDRYAYEQYF
TGTGCCAGCAGCTTGGCGGACGACAGGTATGCCTACGAGCAGTACTTC
>TRBJ2-7|TRBD2|TRBV7-9|-
CASSLGSGNSYEQYF
TGTGCCAGCAGCTTGGGAAGCGGGAACTCCTACGAGCAGTACTTC
>TRBJ2-7|TRBD2|TRBV9|-
CASSAWTSGRAEQYF
TGTGCCAGCAGCGCTTGGACTAGCGGGAGGGCCGAGCAGTACTTC